This T cell receptor (beta chain) came from a study of CD8+CD57+ T cells in acquired aplastic anemia. Whole-study context: Sorted CD4+ plus CD8+ cells gave DNA averaging roughly 3.2 ug. Study results and limitations: In CD8+ cells, Simpson's diversity showed no significant difference between patients and controls. The study identified more than 25 CD8+ CDR3 sequences shared by patients and controls.

By flow cytometry, patients selected for sequencing had shown an expansion of CD8+CD57+ cells. The patients all had a severe acquired aplastic anemia diagnosis. Profiling that covered TCR beta VDJ and CDR3 relied on genomic DNA as its template. A single record per CDR3 protein comes from TCRdb applying MiXCR to the reads. The top ten hold about 2.6% of the sample, which has some 160,000 distinct CDR3 sequences, around 48% seen once. Of note for this clonotype: Its specificity is not known.

The clonotype originates from a human donor with aplastic anemia. The material sequenced was sorted CD4+, CD8+, or CD8+CD57+ T cells (not recorded which) from PBMCs.

The CDR3 nucleotides are TGTGCCAGCAGCGGCCGAGGAGGCACAAGCGGGGAGGAGCAGTACTTC. It encodes CASSGRGGTSGEEQYF. The chain uses TRBV9 and TRBJ2-7, with TRBD2 matching 7 bases. CDR3 length equals 16 residues. V shed 3 bases and J 7 bases; nucleotides not matched to a gene: 16. The germline V gene has CDR1 SGDLS and CDR2 YYNGEE.